The present T cell receptor beta chain was sequenced within a study of blood T cell repertoires in COVID-19. Study-level background: Collection of acute and convalescent COVID-19 samples took place in the United States, Italy and Spain. T cells, B-cell-depleted T cells, or PBMCs supplied cDNA or gDNA.

Under the authors' procedure: Amplification of reference gene primers was used by the study to estimate nucleated cell counts. Sequencing was performed with immunoSEQ multiplex PCR; in TCRdb, only in-frame clones are kept and a portion is missing. V, J and clone size reflect that table, while D and trimming were determined from the DNA. In the table there are around 100,000 clones, approximately 80% of which are singletons. CDR3 length equals 15 residues. V shed 5 bases and J shed 0 bases, with 11 bases lying between them. Germline V CDR1 and CDR2: LNHDA, SQIVND (reference sequence). Sequencing was carried out using peripheral blood. The chain carries TRBV19 and TRBJ1-5, with a tentative D call TRBD1 (5 bases). This sequence was found in a woman in her sixties or seventies with acute or convalescent COVID-19. CDR3 sequence: CASSVAGNSNQPQHF. CDR3 in DNA: TGTGCCAGTAGTGTGGCAGGGAATAGCAATCAGCCCCAGCATTTT.